These 24 T cell receptor beta chains came from one sample sequenced in a study of liver allograft versus peripheral blood T cells. Across the study: In transplanted livers, T cell receptor repertoires were compared with those found in the recipients' peripheral blood.

A single record per CDR3 protein comes from TCRdb applying MiXCR to the reads. This table has approximately 9,100 distinct CDR3 sequences, 15% appearing once. Source of these receptors: a human patient who had a liver transplant. Some of these T cells may belong to the graft donor.

This clonotype appeared a few times. The chain employs TRBV7-2 and TRBJ1-2, with D hard to call. Per the germline V gene, CDR1 is SGHTA and CDR2 is FQGNSA. V lost 1 base and J 0 bases, leaving 12 bases between the germline ends. The CDR3 is made up of 16 amino acids. CDR3 in amino acids: CASSLVGGWANYGYTF. For the CDR3, the DNA is TGTGCCAGCAGCTTAGTCGGAGGGTGGGCTAACTATGGCTACACCTTC.

This clonotype was counted a few times. The V gene is TRBV11-2, the J gene TRBJ2-1; unclear D gene. The germline gives CDR1 SGHAT, CDR2 FQNNGV. The V end was cut by 0 bases, the J end by 7 bases, with 7 bases between. The CDR3 covers 13 residues. The CDR3 region has the DNA TGTGCCAGCAGCTTAGAAAGAGTTAATGAGCAGTTCTTC. Amino acids: CASSLERVNEQFF.

This clonotype was counted only a few times. The chain uses TRBV20-1 and TRBJ2-7, with TRBD2 matching 11 bases. Trimming removed 4 bases from V and 0 bases from J; junction bases left unmatched: 20. CDR1 DFQATT and CDR2 SNEGSKA come from the germline V gene (reference sequence). The CDR3 is made up of 20 amino acids. The CDR3 spells CSATAAPVGLAATSSYEQYF. Here the CDR3 DNA reads TGCAGTGCTACAGCGGCACCGGTGGGACTAGCGGCTACGAGCTCCTACGAGCAGTACTTC.

This clonotype was found a few times. The chain combines TRBV11-2 with TRBJ2-3, with D tentatively TRBD2 (6 bases). Trimming shortened V by 5 bases and J by 0 bases, and 12 bases separated the two germline ends. Germline assignment: CDR1 SGHAT and CDR2 FQNNGV. CDR3 length: 15 residues. The chain's CDR3 is CASSATRVSTDTQYF. Here the CDR3 DNA reads TGTGCCAGCAGCGCGACTAGAGTTAGCACAGATACGCAGTATTTT. Full variable domain (outside the CDR3, taken from reference TRBV11-2 and TRBJ2-3): EAGVAQSPRYKIIEKRQSVAFWCNPISGHATLYWYQQILGQGPKLLIQFQNNGVVDDSQLPKDRFSAERLKGVDSTLKIQPAKLEDSAVYLCASSATRVSTDTQYFGPGTRLTVL.

This chain uses TRBV3-1 with TRBJ2-5, with D possibly called TRBD1 or TRBD2 (5 bases each). The V end lost 1 base, the J end lost 5 bases, and 35 bases lay between the germline ends. CDR1 and CDR2 (germline): LGHDT, YNNKEL (reference sequence). The CDR3 extends over 22 amino acids. CDR3 protein: CASSQAFGQRKGTSKPLETQYF. CDR3 DNA: TGTGCCAGCAGCCAAGCGTTCGGGCAAAGGAAGGGGACGTCGAAGCCGCTGGAGACCCAGTACTTC.

This clonotype came up many times. The rearrangement joins TRBV6-1 to TRBJ1-1; a weak D match, TRBD1 (6 bases). Germline loops: CDR1 MNHNS, CDR2 SASEGT. The CDR3 loop spans 15 amino acids. Trimming pared 3 bases from V and 1 base from J, leaving 12 bases between. CDR3 nucleotides: TGTGCCAGCAGTGATCGGGGCAGGGGGAACACTGAAGCTTTCTTT. Its protein is CASSDRGRGNTEAFF.

This clonotype is categorized as medium-sized. The chain combines TRBV19 with TRBJ1-5; D ambiguous. CDR1 is LNHDA and CDR2 is SQIVND in the germline V gene (reference sequence). This CDR3 is 13 amino acids long. With 3 bases removed from V and 5 bases from J, the gap between germline ends came to 8 bases. The CDR3 reads CASSIPGYQPQHF. CDR3 bases: TGTGCCAGTAGTATTCCCGGCTATCAGCCCCAGCATTTT.

In its sample, this clonotype is medium-sized. J is TRBJ1-5 and V is TRBV7-2, with TRBD1 identical over 10 bases. The V gene end was trimmed by 3 bases and the J gene end by 3 bases; junction bases not matched to a gene: 2. The germline V gene encodes CDR1 SGHTA and CDR2 FQGNSA. The CDR3 runs 15 residues. The DNA of the CDR3 is TGTGCCAGCAGCTTGGGACAGGGGCCCAATCAGCCCCAGCATTTT. Residues: CASSLGQGPNQPQHF.

This clonotype is medium-sized (0.01 to 0.1%) within its sample. The chain joins TRBV27 to TRBJ2-5; TRBD2 might be the D (5 bases). Per the germline V gene, CDR1 is MNHEY and CDR2 is SMNVEV (reference sequence). V lost 0 bases and J lost 5, with 10 bases in between. The CDR3 runs 14 residues. DNA for the CDR3: TGTGCCAGCAGTTTATCCCCCCGCGGGGAGACCCAGTACTTC. It specifies CASSLSPRGETQYF.

In its sample, this clonotype ranks as medium-sized. V is TRBV18 and J is TRBJ2-7; TRBD1 is a possible D gene (6 bases). V was clipped by 0 bases and J by 2 bases, with 14 bases between them. This CDR3 region has 16 residues. Germline V gives CDR1 KGHSH, CDR2 LQKENI. The CDR3 sequence is CASSPPGAGATYEQYF. As DNA, the CDR3 is TGTGCCAGCTCACCACCGGGGGCAGGGGCCACCTACGAGCAGTACTTC.

Details on this clonotype: This may stem from a read error, because a much larger clone lies one nucleotide away. The chain is built from TRBV6-5 and TRBJ1-5, with 11 nucleotides matching TRBD1. Germline CDR1 reads MNHEY; CDR2 reads SVGAGI. The length of the CDR3 is 16 residues. CDR3 DNA sequence: TGTGCCAGCAGTCGCGGACAGGGGGCGCGTGATCAGCGCCAGCATTTT. Translated, it gives CASSRGQGARDQRQHF.

This clonotype showed up just a few times. The gene calls are TRBV11-2 and TRBJ1-5, with 7 bases matching TRBD1. The CDR3 is made up of 17 amino acids. The V gene's germline CDR1 is SGHAT and CDR2 FQNNGV. Germline trimming cut 1 base from V and 0 bases from J; bases unmatched to any gene: 6. The CDR3 nucleotides read TGTGCCAGCAGCTTAGGTACAGGGGTTTATAGCAATCAGCCCCAGCATTTT. Translated, it gives CASSLGTGVYSNQPQHF.

The chain is built from TRBV3-1 and TRBJ2-7; perhaps TRBD1 as D (6 bases). This CDR3 is built from 15 residues. The V gene lost 4 bases and the J gene lost 1 base, with 14 bases spanning the gap. Germline V gives CDR1 LGHDT, CDR2 YNNKEL (reference sequence). CDR3: CASSRYRDTSYEQYF. The CDR3 DNA sequence: TGTGCCAGCAGCCGATACCGGGACACTTCCTACGAGCAGTACTTC.

At least ten counts were recorded for this clonotype. In nucleotides, the CDR3 is TGTGCCAGCAGTTTTGCAGGAACCCGGGGAGAGACCCAGTACTTC. This gives the protein CASSFAGTRGETQYF. The V and J genes are TRBV27 and TRBJ2-5; maybe TRBD2 (5 bases). Germline CDR1 is MNHEY and CDR2 is SMNVEV (reference sequence). The CDR3 contains 15 residues. The V and J ends lost 3 bases and 4 bases respectively, with 15 bases between them.

This clonotype is categorized as medium-sized (0.01 to 0.1%). The gene calls are TRBV6-1 and TRBJ2-7; D might be TRBD1 (6 bases). The V gene's germline CDR1 is MNHNS and CDR2 SASEGT. Deletions cut 6 bases from V and 5 bases from J, with 17 bases between. The CDR3 is 14 residues long. This CDR3 reads CASSTQTGFHEQYF. The DNA for the CDR3 is TGTGCCAGCAGCACCCAAACAGGGTTCCACGAGCAGTACTTC.

By share, this clonotype counts as medium-sized. V gene TRBV18 combines with J gene TRBJ1-6; D gene uncertain. V was pared by 3 bases and J by 7 bases, with 10 bases between. This CDR3 region has 14 residues. Germline CDR1 reads KGHSH; CDR2 reads LQKENI. CDR3 in amino acids: CASSPVGTNSPLHF. CDR3 bases: TGTGCCAGCTCACCCGTCGGAACAAATTCACCCCTCCACTTT.

This clonotype was seen more than once but under ten times. The chain is built from TRBV20-1 and TRBJ2-3; 9 bases fit TRBD2. The J segment lost 1 base and the V segment lost 6 bases, leaving 8 bases of the junction unmatched. This CDR3 contains 15 residues. Germline V gene data show CDR1 as DFQATT and CDR2 as SNEGSKA (reference sequence). The CDR3 DNA sequence: TGCAGTGCAACCGCCCCTAGCGGGGGCACAGATACGCAGTATTTT. Protein product: CSATAPSGGTDTQYF.

This clonotype has just a few counts. The chain links TRBV3-1 to TRBJ2-1; D remains unclear. V gave up 4 bases and J gave up 0 bases, with 13 bases separating them. Per germline, CDR1 LGHDT and CDR2 YNNKEL (reference sequence). The CDR3 runs 16 residues. The CDR3 DNA is TGTGCCAGCAGCCCGGGTAGGATTAGCTCCTACAATGAGCAGTTCTTC. Amino acids: CASSPGRISSYNEQFF.

This clonotype was picked up a small number of times. The chain carries TRBV5-4 and TRBJ2-7; D is possibly TRBD1 (6 bases). In germline, CDR1 is SGHNT, CDR2 YYREEE (reference sequence). The V and J ends lost 4 bases and 3 bases respectively, with 11 bases between them. This CDR3 contains 13 residues. This CDR3 reads CASSQSGVYEQYF. The CDR3 nucleotides are TGTGCCAGCAGCCAATCAGGGGTCTACGAGCAGTACTTC.

In its sample, this clonotype was seen a few times. J is TRBJ2-1 and V is TRBV11-3; D is ambiguous. CDR3 size: 13 residues. The V end lost 5 bases, the J end lost 15 bases, and 20 bases lay between the germline ends. Germline assignment: CDR1 SGHNT and CDR2 YENEEA. The CDR3 DNA follows: TGTGCCAGCAGCCCCCACGCGAAGTCCAGGACGTTCTTC. Translated, it gives CASSPHAKSRTFF. The full variable domain, in which reference TRBV11-3 and TRBJ2-1 provide the parts outside the CDR3, is EAGVVQSPRYKIIEKKQPVAFWCNPISGHNTLYWYLQNLGQGPELLIRYENEEAVDDSQLPKDRFSAERLKGVDSTLKIQPAELGDSAVYLCASSPHAKSRTFFGPGTRLTVL.

In its sample, this clonotype ranks as medium-sized. The rearrangement uses TRBV18 and TRBJ2-3; 8 nucleotides agree with TRBD2. J gave up 2 bases and V 6 bases, and 10 bases lay outside the gene matches. The CDR3 extends over 16 amino acids. Germline-derived CDR1 and CDR2 are KGHSH and LQKENI. The CDR3 bases are TGTGCCAGCTCCATCGCGCCGGGAGGGATCACAGATACGCAGTATTTT. This gives the protein CASSIAPGGITDTQYF.

In this sample, this clonotype is medium-sized. The J gene is TRBJ2-1, the V gene TRBV7-2; TRBD2 agrees at 9 bases. Germline values: CDR1 SGHTA, CDR2 FQGNSA. V was pared by 4 bases and J by 4 bases, with 5 bases of the junction left unmatched. The CDR3 contains 15 residues. The CDR3 DNA reads as TGTGCCAGCAGCTCCGGGACTAGCACATACAATGAGCAGTTCTTC. Protein product: CASSSGTSTYNEQFF.

This clonotype counts as medium-sized. The V and J genes are TRBV27 and TRBJ2-7; D is unclear. The V gene lost 2 bases and the J gene lost 2 bases, with 10 bases spanning the gap. The CDR3 runs to 14 residues. From germline, CDR1 is MNHEY and CDR2 SMNVEV (reference sequence). The CDR3: CASSLRLNTYEQYF. The CDR3 DNA sequence: TGTGCCAGCAGTTTACGGTTAAACACCTACGAGCAGTACTTC.

This chain links TRBV20-1 with TRBJ1-1; D gene unclear. V shed 0 bases and J shed 1 base, with 6 bases lying between them. Germline CDR1 and CDR2: DFQATT and SNEGSKA (reference sequence). CDR3 length: 13 residues. The CDR3 DNA follows: TGCAGTGCTAGAGATCCGACGAACACTGAAGCTTTCTTT. It specifies CSARDPTNTEAFF.